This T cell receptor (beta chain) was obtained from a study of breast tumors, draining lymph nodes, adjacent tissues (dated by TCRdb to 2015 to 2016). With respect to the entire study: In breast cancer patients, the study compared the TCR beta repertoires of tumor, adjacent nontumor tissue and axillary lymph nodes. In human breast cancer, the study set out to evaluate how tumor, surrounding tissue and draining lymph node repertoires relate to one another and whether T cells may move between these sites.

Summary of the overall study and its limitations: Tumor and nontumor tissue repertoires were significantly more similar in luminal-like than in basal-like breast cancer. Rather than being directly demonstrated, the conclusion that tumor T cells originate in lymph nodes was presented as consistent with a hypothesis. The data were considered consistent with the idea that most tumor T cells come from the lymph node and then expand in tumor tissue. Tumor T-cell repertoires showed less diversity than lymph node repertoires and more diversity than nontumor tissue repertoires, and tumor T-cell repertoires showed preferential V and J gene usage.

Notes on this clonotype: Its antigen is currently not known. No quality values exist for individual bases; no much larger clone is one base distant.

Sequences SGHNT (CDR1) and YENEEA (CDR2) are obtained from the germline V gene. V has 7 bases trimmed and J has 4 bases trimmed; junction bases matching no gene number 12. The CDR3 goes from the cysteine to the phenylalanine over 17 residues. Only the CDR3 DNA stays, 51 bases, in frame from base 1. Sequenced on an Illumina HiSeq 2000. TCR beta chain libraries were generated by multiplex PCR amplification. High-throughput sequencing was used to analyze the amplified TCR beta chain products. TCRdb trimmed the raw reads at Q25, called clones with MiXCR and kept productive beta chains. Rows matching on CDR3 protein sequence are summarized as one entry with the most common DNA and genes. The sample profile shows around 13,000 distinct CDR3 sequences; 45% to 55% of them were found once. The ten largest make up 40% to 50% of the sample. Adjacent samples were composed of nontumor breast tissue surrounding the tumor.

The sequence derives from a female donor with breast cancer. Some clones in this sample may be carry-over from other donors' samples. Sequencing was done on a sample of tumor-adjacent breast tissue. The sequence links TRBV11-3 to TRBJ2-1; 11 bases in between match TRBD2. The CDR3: CASIPERTSGLYNEQFF. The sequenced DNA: TGTGCCAGCATCCCGGAAAGGACTAGCGGGTTGTACAATGAGCAGTTCTTC.